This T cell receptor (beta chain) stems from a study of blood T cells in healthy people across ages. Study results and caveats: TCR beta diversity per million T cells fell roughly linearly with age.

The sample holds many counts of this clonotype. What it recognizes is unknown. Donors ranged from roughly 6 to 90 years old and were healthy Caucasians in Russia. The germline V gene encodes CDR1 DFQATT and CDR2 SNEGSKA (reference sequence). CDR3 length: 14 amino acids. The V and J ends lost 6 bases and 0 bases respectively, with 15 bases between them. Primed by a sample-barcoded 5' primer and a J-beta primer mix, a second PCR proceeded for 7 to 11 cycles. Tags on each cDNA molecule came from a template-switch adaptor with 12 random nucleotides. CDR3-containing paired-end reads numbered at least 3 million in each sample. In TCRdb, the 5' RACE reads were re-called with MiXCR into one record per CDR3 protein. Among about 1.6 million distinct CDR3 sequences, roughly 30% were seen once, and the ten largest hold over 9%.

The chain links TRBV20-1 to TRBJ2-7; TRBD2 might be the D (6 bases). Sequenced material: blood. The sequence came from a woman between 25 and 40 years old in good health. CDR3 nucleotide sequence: TGCAGTGCCCACGTGTGGGGAGGCTCCTACGAGCAGTACTTC. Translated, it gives CSAHVWGGSYEQYF.